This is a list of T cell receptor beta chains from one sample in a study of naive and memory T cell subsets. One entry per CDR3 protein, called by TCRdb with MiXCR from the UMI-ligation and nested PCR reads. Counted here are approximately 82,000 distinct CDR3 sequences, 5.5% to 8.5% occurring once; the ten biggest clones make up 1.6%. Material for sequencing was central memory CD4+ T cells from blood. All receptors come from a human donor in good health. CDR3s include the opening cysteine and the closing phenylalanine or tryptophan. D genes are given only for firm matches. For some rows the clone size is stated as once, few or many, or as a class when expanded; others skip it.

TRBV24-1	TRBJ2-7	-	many	CATSSGGSGGYEQYF	TGTGCCACCAGTTCCGGGGGATCTGGAGGGTACGAGCAGTACTTC
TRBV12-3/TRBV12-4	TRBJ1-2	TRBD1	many	CASSLNLGTGGHGYTF	TGTGCCAGCAGTTTAAATTTAGGGACAGGTGGCCATGGCTACACCTTC
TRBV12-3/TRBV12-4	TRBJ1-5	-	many	CASTSAKAQPQHF	TGTGCCAGCACCTCCGCCAAGGCGCAGCCCCAGCATTTT
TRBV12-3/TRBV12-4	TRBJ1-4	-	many	CASSFDRLEKLFF	TGTGCCAGCAGTTTCGACAGGCTCGAAAAACTGTTTTTT
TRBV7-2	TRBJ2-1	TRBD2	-	CASSLPRRGTSGLSSYNEQFF	TGTGCCAGCAGCTTACCCCGTCGGGGGACTAGCGGATTGAGCTCCTACAATGAGCAGTTCTTC
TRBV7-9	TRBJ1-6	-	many	CASSLGRNNSPLHF	TGTGCCAGCAGCTTAGGACGGAATAATTCACCCCTCCACTTT
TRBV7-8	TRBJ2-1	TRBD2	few	CASSVRLASANEQFF	TGTGCCAGCAGCGTCAGACTAGCTTCGGCCAATGAGCAGTTCTTC
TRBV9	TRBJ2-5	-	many	CASSVDEGTGETQYF	TGTGCCAGCAGCGTAGACGAGGGGACCGGGGAGACCCAGTACTTC
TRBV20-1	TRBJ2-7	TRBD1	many	CSADRQGGLYEQYF	TGCAGTGCTGACCGACAGGGCGGGCTGTACGAGCAGTACTTC
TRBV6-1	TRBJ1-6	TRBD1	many	CASRAGGIVNSPLHF	TGTGCCAGCAGGGCAGGGGGCATCGTTAATTCACCCCTCCACTTT
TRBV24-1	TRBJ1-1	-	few	CATSGGGTEAFF	TGTGCCACCAGTGGCGGGGGCACTGAAGCTTTCTTT
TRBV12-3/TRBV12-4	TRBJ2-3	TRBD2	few	CASSRGLAEDF	TGTGCCAGCAGCCGGGGACTAGCGGAGGATTTT
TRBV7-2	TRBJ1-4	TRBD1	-	CASSEASQGALIGFNEKLFF	TGTGCCAGCAGCGAAGCGTCACAGGGGGCGCTAATAGGTTTTAATGAAAAACTGTTTTTT
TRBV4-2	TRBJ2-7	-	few	CASSQDGSPGTYEQYF	TGTGCCAGCAGCCAAGACGGGAGTCCCGGGACCTACGAGCAGTACTTC
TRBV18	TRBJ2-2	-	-	CASTSGTGELFF	TGTGCCAGCACGTCAGGGACCGGGGAGCTGTTTTTT
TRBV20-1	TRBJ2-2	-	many	CSANQGGRGELFF	TGCAGTGCTAATCAGGGTGGACGCGGGGAGCTGTTTTTT
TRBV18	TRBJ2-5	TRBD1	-	CASSLTGKPTQETQYF	TGTGCCAGCTCACTGACAGGGAAGCCAACCCAAGAGACCCAGTACTTC
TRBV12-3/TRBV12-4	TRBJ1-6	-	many	CASSFWNRALNSPLHF	TGTGCCAGCAGTTTTTGGAACAGGGCGCTTAATTCACCCCTCCACTTT
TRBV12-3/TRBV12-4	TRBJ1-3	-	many	CASSGRRVSGNTIYF	TGTGCCAGCAGCGGACGGAGGGTTTCTGGAAACACCATATATTTT
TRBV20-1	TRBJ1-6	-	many	CSARVGLVNSPLHF	TGCAGTGCCCGCGTGGGACTGGTGAATTCACCCCTCCACTTT
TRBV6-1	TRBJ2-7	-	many	CASSEALVEQYF	TGTGCCAGCAGTGAAGCGTTGGTCGAGCAGTACTTC
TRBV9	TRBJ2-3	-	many	CASSVATESTDTQYF	TGTGCCAGCAGCGTGGCTACCGAAAGCACAGATACGCAGTATTTT
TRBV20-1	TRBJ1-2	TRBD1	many	CSAREAGGGGYGYTF	TGCAGTGCTAGAGAAGCAGGGGGCGGGGGCTATGGCTACACCTTC
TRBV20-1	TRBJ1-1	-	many	CSASPDGDTEAFF	TGCAGTGCCTCACCCGACGGAGACACTGAAGCTTTCTTT
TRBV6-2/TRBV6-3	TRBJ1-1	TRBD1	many	CASVGQANTEAFF	TGTGCCAGCGTTGGACAGGCCAACACTGAAGCTTTCTTT
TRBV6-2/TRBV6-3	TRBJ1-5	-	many	CASSYESNQPQHF	TGTGCCAGCAGTTACGAGAGTAATCAGCCCCAGCATTTT